Listed here is a single TCR beta chain. Antigen specificity is unknown. CDR1 is SNHLY and CDR2 is FYNNEI in the germline V gene. Trimming stripped 2 bases from V and 0 bases from J, with 9 bases between. There are 15 residues in the CDR3. The data were obtained in a study of CD4 T cells in relation to SARS-CoV-2 and coronaviruses. About the study: After approximately 10 days of antigen culture, PBMC TCR beta CDR3s were sequenced. Study findings and constraints: According to naive versus memory sequencing, detected responses are memory recall, not newly primed. In roughly 60% of donors, memory CD4+ clonotypes crossrecognized SARS-CoV-2 and at least one common cold coronavirus spike. SARS-CoV-2-driven expansion was significantly weaker in crossreactive than monoreactive clones.

The protocol was immunoSEQ multiplex PCR, while the TCRdb copy is restricted to in-frame clones and leaves out a portion. Altogether 35,000 or so clones are present, around four fifths being singletons, with the ten largest covering 2.5% to 3.5%. The clonotype comes from an adult with COVID-19. V usage is TRBV2 and J usage is TRBJ2-3, with D hard to call. The sample taken for sequencing was memory CD4+ T cells from PBMCs, cultured in vitro. CDR3 region: CASSENDPSTDTQYF. The DNA for the CDR3 is TGTGCCAGCAGTGAAAACGACCCCAGCACAGATACGCAGTATTTT.